The clone carrying this T cell receptor (beta chain) was detected only once. The data belong to a study of CD8 T cells in ankylosing spondylitis. V shed 4 bases and J 4 bases; nucleotides not matched to a gene: 10. CDR3 length equals 15 residues. Germline lookup yields CDR1 LGHNA and CDR2 YSLEER. MiXCR, run by TCRdb on the 5' RACE reads, gives a single entry per CDR3 protein. Among roughly 230,000 distinct CDR3 sequences listed, about a sixth were seen once. The sequenced material came from blood, either unsorted or a sorted T cell fraction (not recorded which). The sequence was collected from a male donor with ankylosing spondylitis or in good health (not recorded which). The chain recombines TRBV4-3 with TRBJ2-7; 7 nucleotides align to TRBD2. CDR3 coding DNA: TGCGCCAGCAGCCCGGGGCCGGGAGGAGTATACGAGCAGTACTTC. Translated, it gives CASSPGPGGVYEQYF.